This TCR beta chain was identified in a study of T cell responses to AZD1222 COVID-19 vaccine. Germline lookup yields CDR1 SNHLY and CDR2 FYNNEI. The CDR3 has 14 residues. V lost 4 bases to trimming and J lost 4 bases, with 13 bases between them. Assay used: immunoSEQ multiplex PCR; TCRdb lists only in-frame clones, some missing. The sample yields 120,000 or so clones, approximately 90% seen once. The chain is built from TRBV2 and TRBJ1-1; no definite D call. The input for sequencing was peripheral blood, taken on day 0 of AZD1222 vaccination. The TCR comes from an adult in good health. The CDR3 coding sequence is TGTGCCAGCAGTGGTCAGGTTGGCATCACTGAAGCTTTCTTT. Translated, it gives CASSGQVGITEAFF.